This T cell receptor beta chain originates from a study of T cell repertoires in cytomegalovirus infection. Study context: Public signatures in TCR beta pointed to CMV infection and matching HLA type.

Germline V CDR1 and CDR2: SGHNT, YYREEE (reference sequence). V was trimmed by 4 bases and J by 2 bases, leaving 13 bases between them. The CDR3 has 14 residues. This clonotype was observed a handful of times. TCRdb recomputed calls from the reads with MiXCR, one row per CDR3 protein. The sample carries around 180,000 distinct CDR3 sequences, roughly 28% recorded once. The sequencing input was PBMCs. The gene calls are TRBV5-4 and TRBJ2-7; D may be TRBD1 (6 bases). The clonotype was recovered from a human donor in good health (CMV status not recorded). Some clones in this sample may be carry-over from other donors' samples. The CDR3 sequence: CASSQAAGAYEQYF. The DNA of the CDR3 is TGTGCCAGCAGCCAGGCAGCAGGGGCCTACGAGCAGTACTTC.